These 4 T cell receptor beta chains came from one sample sequenced in a study of T cells in Graves' hyperthyroidism and ophthalmopathy. Amplification of TCR beta CDR3 regions was performed using RNA transcripts as template. With the HTBI primer set, the TCR CDR3 went through a first round of RT-PCR. Each CDR3 protein gets one entry after TCRdb re-called the multiplex PCR reads with MiXCR. The sample consists of about 600,000 distinct CDR3 sequences, roughly 15% of them appearing once. Sequenced sample: blood. These TCRs come from a woman in her fifties or sixties with Graves' ophthalmopathy.

This clonotype showed up many times. The chain links TRBV28 to TRBJ1-1; perhaps TRBD1 as D (5 bases). This CDR3 contains 14 residues. CDR1 is MDHEN, CDR2 SYDVKM, per germline. Trimming left V 6 bases short and J 0 bases short, with 11 bases between. CDR3 DNA: TGTGCCAGCAGCTGGGACGGGGTGAACACTGAAGCTTTCTTT. Amino acid sequence: CASSWDGVNTEAFF.

This clonotype was found once. The chain is built from TRBV28 and TRBJ1-4; D uncertain. From germline, CDR1 is MDHEN and CDR2 SYDVKM. V shed 2 bases and J shed 5 bases, with 12 bases lying between them. CDR3 length: 15 residues. The CDR3 DNA reads as TGTGCCAGCAGTTTAGGGGAGTCGGAAAATGAAAAACTGTTTTTT. Translated, it gives CASSLGESENEKLFF.

This clonotype was counted only a few times. The chain joins TRBV5-1 to TRBJ1-2; D remains unclear. The CDR3 extends over 13 amino acids. The V gene's germline CDR1 is SGHRS and CDR2 YFSETQ. The V end was cut by 2 bases, the J end by 3 bases, with 8 bases between. Written as DNA, the CDR3 is TGCGCCAGCAGCTTCAATCGGGACTATGGCTACACCTTC. This translates into CASSFNRDYGYTF. Filled out from reference TRBV5-1 and TRBJ1-2, the complete variable domain reads KAGVTQTPRYLIKTRGQQVTLSCSPISGHRSVSWYQQTPGQGLQFLFEYFSETQRNKGNFPGRFSGRQFSNSRSEMNVSTLELGDSALYLCASSFNRDYGYTFGSGTRLTVV.

The table lists this clonotype with a few counts. The rearrangement uses TRBV3-2 and TRBJ2-2. TRBV3-2 is listed as a pseudogene. The CDR3 loop spans 13 amino acids. The CDR3, as DNA: TGTGCCAGTCGGACGGTGAACACCGGGGAGCTGTTTTTT. Protein product: CASRTVNTGELFF.